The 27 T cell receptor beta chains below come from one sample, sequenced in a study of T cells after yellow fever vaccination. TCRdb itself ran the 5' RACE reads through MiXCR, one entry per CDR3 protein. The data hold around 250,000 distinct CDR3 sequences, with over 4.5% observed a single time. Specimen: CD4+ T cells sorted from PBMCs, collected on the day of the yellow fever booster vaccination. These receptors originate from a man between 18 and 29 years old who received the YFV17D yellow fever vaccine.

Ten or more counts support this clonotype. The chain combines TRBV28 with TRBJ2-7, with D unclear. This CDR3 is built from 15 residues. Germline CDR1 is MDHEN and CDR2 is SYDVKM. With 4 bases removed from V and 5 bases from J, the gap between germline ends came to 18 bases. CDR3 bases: TGTGCCAGCAGTTCAACAGCCCTCCGGCCCCACGAGCAGTACGTC. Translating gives CASSSTALRPHEQYV.

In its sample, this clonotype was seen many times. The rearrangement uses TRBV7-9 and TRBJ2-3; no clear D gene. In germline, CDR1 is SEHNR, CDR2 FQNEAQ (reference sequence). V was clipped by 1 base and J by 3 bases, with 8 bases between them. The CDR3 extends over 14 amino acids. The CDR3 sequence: CASSLDGYTDTQYF. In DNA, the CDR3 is TGTGCCAGCAGCTTAGACGGTTATACAGATACGCAGTATTTT.

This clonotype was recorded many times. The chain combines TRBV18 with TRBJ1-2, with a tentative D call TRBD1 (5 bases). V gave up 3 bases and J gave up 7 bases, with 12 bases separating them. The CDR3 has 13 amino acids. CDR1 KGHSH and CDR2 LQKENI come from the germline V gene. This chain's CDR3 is CASSPGPRGGYTF. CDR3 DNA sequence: TGTGCCAGCTCACCGGGGCCCCGAGGTGGCTACACCTTC. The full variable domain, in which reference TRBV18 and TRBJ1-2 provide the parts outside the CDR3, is NAGVMQNPRHLVRRRGQEARLRCSPMKGHSHVYWYRQLPEEGLKFMVYLQKENIIDESGMPKERFSAEFPKEGPSILRIQQVVRGDSAAYFCASSPGPRGGYTFGSGTRLTVV.

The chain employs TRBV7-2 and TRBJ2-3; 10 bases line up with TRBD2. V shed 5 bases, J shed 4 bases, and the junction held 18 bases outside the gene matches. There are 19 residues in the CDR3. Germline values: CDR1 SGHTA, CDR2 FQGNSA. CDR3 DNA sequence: TGTGCCAGCAGCCCTCTTTTGGGAGCGGGGGGGCGGTTGGCAGATACGCAGTATTTT. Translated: CASSPLLGAGGRLADTQYF. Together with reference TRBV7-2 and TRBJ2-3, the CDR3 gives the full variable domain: GAGVSQSPSNKVTEKGKDVELRCDPISGHTALYWYRQSLGQGLEFLIYFQGNSAPDKSGLPSDRFSAERTGGSVSTLTIQRTQQEDSAVYLCASSPLLGAGGRLADTQYFGPGTRLTVL.

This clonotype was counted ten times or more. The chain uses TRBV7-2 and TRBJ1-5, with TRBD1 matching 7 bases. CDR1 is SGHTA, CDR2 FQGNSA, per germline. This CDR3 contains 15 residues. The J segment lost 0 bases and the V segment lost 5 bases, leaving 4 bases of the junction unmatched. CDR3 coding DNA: TGTGCCAGCAGCCCCCAGGGGGATAGCAATCAGCCCCAGCATTTT. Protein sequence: CASSPQGDSNQPQHF.

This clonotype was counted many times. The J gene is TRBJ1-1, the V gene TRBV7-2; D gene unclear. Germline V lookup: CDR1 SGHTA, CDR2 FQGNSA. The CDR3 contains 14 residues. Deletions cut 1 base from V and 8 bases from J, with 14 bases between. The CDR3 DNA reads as TGTGCCAGCAGCTTAGGGAGGGCCAGGACGGAAGCTTTCTTT. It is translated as CASSLGRARTEAFF.

The CDR3 DNA follows: TGTGCCAGCAGTGGGGGCTCCAACGTCCTGACTTTC. It encodes CASSGGSNVLTF. This sequence joins TRBV12-3 or TRBV12-4 and TRBJ2-6; TRBD1 is a possible D gene (6 bases). Trimming left V 5 bases short and J 8 bases short, with 7 bases between. The CDR3 has 12 residues.

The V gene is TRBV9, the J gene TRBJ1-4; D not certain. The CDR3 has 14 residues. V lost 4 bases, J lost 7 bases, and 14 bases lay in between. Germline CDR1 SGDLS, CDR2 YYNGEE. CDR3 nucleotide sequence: TGTGCCAGCAGCCCCGACGATGGGAGTGAAAAACTGTTTTTT. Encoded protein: CASSPDDGSEKLFF.

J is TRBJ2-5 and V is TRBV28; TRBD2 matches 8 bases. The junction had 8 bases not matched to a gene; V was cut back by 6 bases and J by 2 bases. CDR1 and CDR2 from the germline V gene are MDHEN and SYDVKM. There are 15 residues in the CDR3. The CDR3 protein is CASRRGAGRQETQYF. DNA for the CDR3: TGTGCCAGCAGGCGGGGGGCCGGTAGGCAAGAGACCCAGTACTTC.

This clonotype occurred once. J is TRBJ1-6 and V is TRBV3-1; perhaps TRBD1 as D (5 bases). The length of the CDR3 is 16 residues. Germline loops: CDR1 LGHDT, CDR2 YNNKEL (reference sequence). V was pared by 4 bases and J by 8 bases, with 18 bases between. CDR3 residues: CASSLSDPWGDSPLHF. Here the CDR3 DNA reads TGTGCCAGCAGCCTCAGCGACCCTTGGGGCGATTCACCCCTCCACTTT.

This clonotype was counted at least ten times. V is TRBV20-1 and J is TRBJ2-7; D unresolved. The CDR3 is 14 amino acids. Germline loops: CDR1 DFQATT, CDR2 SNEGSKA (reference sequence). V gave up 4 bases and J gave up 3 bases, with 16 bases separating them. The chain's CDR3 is CSAIKPSIYYEQYV. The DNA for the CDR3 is TGCAGTGCTATAAAGCCCTCCATATACTACGAGCAGTACGTC.

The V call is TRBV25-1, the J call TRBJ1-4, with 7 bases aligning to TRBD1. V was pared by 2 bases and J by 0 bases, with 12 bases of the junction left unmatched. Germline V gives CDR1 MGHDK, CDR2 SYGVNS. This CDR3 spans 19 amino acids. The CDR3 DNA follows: TGTGCCAGCAGTGAAGGAGAAAGGGACAGCCTGTCAACTAATGAAAAACTGTTTTTT. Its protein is CASSEGERDSLSTNEKLFF.

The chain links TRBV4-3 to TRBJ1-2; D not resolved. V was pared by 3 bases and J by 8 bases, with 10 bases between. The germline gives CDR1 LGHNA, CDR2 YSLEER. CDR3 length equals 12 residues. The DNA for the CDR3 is TGCGCCAGCAGCCAGACGTCCTACGGCTACACCTTC. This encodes CASSQTSYGYTF.

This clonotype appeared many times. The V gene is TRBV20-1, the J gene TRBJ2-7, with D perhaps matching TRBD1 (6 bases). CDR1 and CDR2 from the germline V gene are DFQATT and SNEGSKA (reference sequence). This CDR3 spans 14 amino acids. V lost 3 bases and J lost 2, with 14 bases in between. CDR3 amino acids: CSASDRISPYEQYV. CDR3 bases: TGCAGTGCTAGCGACAGGATTAGCCCCTACGAGCAGTACGTC.

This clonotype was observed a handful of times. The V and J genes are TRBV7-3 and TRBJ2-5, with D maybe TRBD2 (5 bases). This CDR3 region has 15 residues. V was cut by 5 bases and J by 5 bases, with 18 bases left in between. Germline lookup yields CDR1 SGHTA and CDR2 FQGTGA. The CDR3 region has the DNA TGTGCCAGCAGCGAGGGCGGAGTTTATAGGGAGACCCAGTACTTC. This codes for CASSEGGVYRETQYF. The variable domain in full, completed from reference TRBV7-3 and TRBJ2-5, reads GAGVSQTPSNKVTEKGKYVELRCDPISGHTALYWYRQSLGQGPEFLIYFQGTGAADDSGLPNDRFFAVRPEGSVSTLKIQRTERGDSAVYLCASSEGGVYRETQYFGPGTRLLVL.

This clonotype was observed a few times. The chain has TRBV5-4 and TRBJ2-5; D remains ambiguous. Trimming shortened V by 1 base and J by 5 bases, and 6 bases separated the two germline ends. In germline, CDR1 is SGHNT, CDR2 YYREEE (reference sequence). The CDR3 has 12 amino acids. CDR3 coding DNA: TGTGCCAGCAGCTTGACACCGGAGACCCAGTACTTC. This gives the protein CASSLTPETQYF.

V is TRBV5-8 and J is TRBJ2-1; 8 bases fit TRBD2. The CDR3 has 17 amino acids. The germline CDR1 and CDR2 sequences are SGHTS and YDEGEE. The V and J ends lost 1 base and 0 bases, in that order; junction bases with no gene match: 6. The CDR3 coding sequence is TGTGCCAGCAGCTTGTTTGCGGGGGGCATCTCCTACAATGAGCAGTTCTTC. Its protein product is CASSLFAGGISYNEQFF.

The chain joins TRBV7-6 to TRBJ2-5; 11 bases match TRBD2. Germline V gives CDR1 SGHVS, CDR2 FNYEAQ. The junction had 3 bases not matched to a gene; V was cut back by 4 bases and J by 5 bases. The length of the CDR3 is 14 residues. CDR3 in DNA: TGTGCCAGCAGCTCCCCTAGCGGGGGGGAGACCCAGTACTTC. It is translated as CASSSPSGGETQYF.

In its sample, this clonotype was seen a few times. The CDR3 DNA reads TGTGCCAGCAGCTTAGGAGAATATGGCTACACCTTC. Protein: CASSLGEYGYTF. This chain uses TRBV7-9 with TRBJ1-2; no definite D call. V was shortened by 1 base and J by 5 bases, with 5 bases between the two germline ends. CDR1 and CDR2 (germline): SEHNR, FQNEAQ (reference sequence). The CDR3 totals 12 residues.

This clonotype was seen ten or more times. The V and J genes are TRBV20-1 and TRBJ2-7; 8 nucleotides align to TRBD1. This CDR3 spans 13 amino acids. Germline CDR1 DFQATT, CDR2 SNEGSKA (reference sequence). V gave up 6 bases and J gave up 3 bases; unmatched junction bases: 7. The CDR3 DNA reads TGCAGTGCCCAAACCGACAGGGGCTACGAGCAGTACGTC. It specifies CSAQTDRGYEQYV.

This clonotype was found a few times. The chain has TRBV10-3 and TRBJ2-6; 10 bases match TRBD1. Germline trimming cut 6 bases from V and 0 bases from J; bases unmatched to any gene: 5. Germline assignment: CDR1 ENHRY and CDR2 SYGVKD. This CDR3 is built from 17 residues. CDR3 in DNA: TGTGCCATCAGAGGGACAGGGGCAGTCTCTGGGGCCAACGTCCTGACTTTC. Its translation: CAIRGTGAVSGANVLTF.

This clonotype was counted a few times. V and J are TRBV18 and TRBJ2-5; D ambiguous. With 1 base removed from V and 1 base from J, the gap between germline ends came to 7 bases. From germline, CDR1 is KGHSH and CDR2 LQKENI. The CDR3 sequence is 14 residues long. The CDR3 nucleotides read TGTGCCAGCTCACCACTAGGATTCCAAGAGACCCAGTACTTC. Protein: CASSPLGFQETQYF.

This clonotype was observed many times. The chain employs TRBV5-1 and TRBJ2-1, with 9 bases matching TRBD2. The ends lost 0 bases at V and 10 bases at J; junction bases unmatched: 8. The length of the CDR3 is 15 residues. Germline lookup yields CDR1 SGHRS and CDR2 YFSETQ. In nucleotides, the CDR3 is TGCGCCAGCAGCTTGGCGGCGGGGGGGCCGAGAGAGCAGTTCTTC. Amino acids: CASSLAAGGPREQFF.

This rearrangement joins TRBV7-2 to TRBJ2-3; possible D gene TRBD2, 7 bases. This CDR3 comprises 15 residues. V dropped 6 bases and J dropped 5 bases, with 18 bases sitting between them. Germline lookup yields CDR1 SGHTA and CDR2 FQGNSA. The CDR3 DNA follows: TGTGCCAGCAGTCCGGGGTGGGGGGGCCAAGATACGCAGTATTTT. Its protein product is CASSPGWGGQDTQYF.

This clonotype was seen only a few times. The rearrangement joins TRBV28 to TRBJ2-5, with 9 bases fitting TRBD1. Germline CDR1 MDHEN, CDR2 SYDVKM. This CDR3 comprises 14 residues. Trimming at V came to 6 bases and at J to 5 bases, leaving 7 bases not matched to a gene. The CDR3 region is CASSPGQGTETQYF. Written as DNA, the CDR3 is TGTGCCAGCAGCCCGGGACAGGGTACGGAGACCCAGTACTTC.

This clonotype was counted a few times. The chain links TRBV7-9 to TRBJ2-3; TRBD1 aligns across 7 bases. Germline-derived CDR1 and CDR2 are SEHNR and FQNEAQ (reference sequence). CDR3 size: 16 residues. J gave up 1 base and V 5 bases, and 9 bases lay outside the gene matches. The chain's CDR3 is CASSVPGGGRTDTQYF. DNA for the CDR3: TGTGCCAGCAGCGTACCAGGGGGTGGTCGCACAGATACGCAGTATTTT.

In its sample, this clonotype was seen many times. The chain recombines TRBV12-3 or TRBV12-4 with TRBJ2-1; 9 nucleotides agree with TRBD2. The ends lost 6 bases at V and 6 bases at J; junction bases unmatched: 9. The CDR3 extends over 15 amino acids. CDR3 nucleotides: TGTGCCAGCAGCTTATGGCTAGCGGGGACCAATGAGCAGTTCTTC. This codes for CASSLWLAGTNEQFF.